This TCR beta chain was captured by sequencing in a study of blood T cell repertoires in COVID-19. Germline lookup yields CDR1 SNHLY and CDR2 FYNNEI. The CDR3 loop spans 14 amino acids. Unmatched junction bases numbered 5, after V lost 6 bases and J lost 5 bases. The assay was immunoSEQ multiplex PCR, and TCRdb's table has in-frame clones only and misses some. Seen here are 150,000 to 200,000 clones, about 72% observed once, and the top ten hold 17%. Sequenced: PBMCs or T cells enriched from blood (not recorded which). V is TRBV2 and J is TRBJ2-2, with TRBD2 identical over 8 bases. This TCR derives from a woman aged 45-65 years who had recovered from COVID-19. CDR3 sequence reads: CASRSGSTTGELFF. The DNA of the CDR3 is TGTGCCAGCAGGAGCGGGAGTACGACCGGGGAGCTGTTTTTT.